The TCR beta chain under discussion was sequenced for a study of Graves' ophthalmopathy and Graves' hyperthyroidism. Points from the study as a whole: Blood contained most expanded thyroid clonotypes exceeding 0.001 frequency.

Moderately to severely active ophthalmopathy under 3 months, CAS at least 3, NOSPECS at least 4. Clinicians diagnosed using symptoms, serum thyroxine, TRAb, thyroid ultrasound and orbital computed tomography. The study amplified TCR beta CDR3 regions using RNA transcripts. HTBI primers were employed in first-round RT-PCR, then a second-round multiplex PCR followed. Using its own MiXCR run on the multiplex PCR reads, TCRdb lists one record per CDR3 protein. The data contain under 350,000 distinct CDR3 sequences, 15% to 20% of them seen just once; the ten biggest clones take up roughly an eighth. The V and J ends lost 1 base and 4 bases, in that order; junction bases with no gene match: 3. The CDR3 consists of 14 residues. CDR1 is MNHEY and CDR2 is SVGAGI in the germline V gene. This clonotype appeared many times. The antigen is unknown.

The chain couples TRBV6-5 to TRBJ1-2; 7 bases map to TRBD1. The TCR originated in an adult man with Graves' ophthalmopathy. Input material: peripheral blood. The CDR3 nucleotides are TGTGCCAGCAGTTACTATGCAGGGGGCTATGGCTACACCTTC. It codes for CASSYYAGGYGYTF.